This entry concerns a single T cell receptor (beta chain). Antigen unknown. The junction differs from germline at one of its ends, possibly a read error. The data originate from a study of neurological immune-mediated disorders. CDR1 MNHEY and CDR2 SVGEGT come from the germline V gene. The CDR3 has 13 amino acids. Findings and caveats of the study: Multiple sclerosis patients had less TCR clonal expansion than even healthy controls, unlike HTLV-1-associated myelopathy.

The team produced cDNA through 5'RACE using 10-nucleotide random UMIs. TCRdb reprocessed the 5' RACE reads with MiXCR, giving one entry per CDR3 protein. Here the sample spans approximately 48,000 distinct CDR3 sequences, 9% to 12% being singletons. The chain joins TRBV6-2 or TRBV6-3 to TRBJ2-5, with 7 nucleotides matching TRBD1. The TCR originated in a man between 65 and 85 years old with HTLV-1-associated myelopathy (HAM/TSP). The specimen was PBMCs. The CDR3 nucleotides are TGTGCCAGCAGGCAGACAGGGAAAGATACCCAGTACTTC. Residues: CASRQTGKDTQYF.